This T cell receptor (beta chain) appears in the sequencing data of a study of cytomegalovirus exposure and HLA in healthy donors. For this clone: As yet, its antigen is unknown.

Trimming took 5 bases from V and 0 from J, leaving 13 bases between them. The CDR3 covers 15 residues. CDR1 and CDR2 (germline): MNHNY, SVGAGI (reference sequence). The table came from immunoSEQ multiplex PCR; TCRdb's copy has only in-frame clones and leaves some out. In the table there are under 250,000 clones, over 75% of which are singletons. Study results and limitations: Under in vitro conditions, three CMV-associated chains were confirmed as specific for CMV antigens. Cytomegalovirus status, reportedly, was diagnosed with high specificity and sensitivity by the classifier.

The V and J genes are TRBV6-6 and TRBJ1-2; D perhaps matches TRBD1 (6 bases). This receptor was identified in a woman under 30 in good health and CMV-seropositive. What was sequenced was PBMCs. CDR3 sequence reads: CASSTLRQANYGYTF. The DNA for the CDR3 is TGTGCCAGCAGTACACTTAGACAGGCTAACTATGGCTACACCTTC.